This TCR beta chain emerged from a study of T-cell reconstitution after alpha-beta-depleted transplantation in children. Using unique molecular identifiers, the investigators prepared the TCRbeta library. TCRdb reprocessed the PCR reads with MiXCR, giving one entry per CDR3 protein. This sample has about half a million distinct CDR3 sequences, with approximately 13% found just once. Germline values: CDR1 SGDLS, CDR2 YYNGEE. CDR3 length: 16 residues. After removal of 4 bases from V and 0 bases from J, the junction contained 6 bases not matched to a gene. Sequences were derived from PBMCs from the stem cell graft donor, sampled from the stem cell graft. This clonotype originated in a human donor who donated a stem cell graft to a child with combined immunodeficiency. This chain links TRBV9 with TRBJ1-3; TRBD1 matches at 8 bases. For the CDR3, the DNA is TGTGCCAGCAGCCCGAGACAGGGGAACTCTGGAAACACCATATATTTT. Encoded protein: CASSPRQGNSGNTIYF.